These 25 T cell receptor beta chains share one sample of origin, sequenced in a study of Ad26.COV2.S vaccination and SARS-CoV-2 variants. Noted treatment: some 20 received Ad26.COV2.S at low or high dose, single or two shots; roughly five received placebo; per-sample allocation not given. Specimens were obtained on day 63 following the first vaccine or placebo injection. TCRdb keeps only in-frame clones here, not all; method: immunoSEQ multiplex PCR. The profile shows 300,000 to 350,000 clones, roughly 90% of them singletons. The specimen was peripheral blood, collected in a trial of Ad26.COV2.S vaccine versus placebo. All receptors derive from a person between 18 and 60 years old who received the Ad26.COV2.S COVID-19 vaccine or a placebo.

The gene calls are TRBV7-9 and TRBJ2-1; 11 nucleotides line up with TRBD2. The V gene's germline CDR1 is SEHNR and CDR2 FQNEAQ (reference sequence). The CDR3 sequence is 16 residues long. V lost 1 base, J lost 10 bases, and 9 bases stayed unmatched. The CDR3 is CASSLVGSGGAWEQFF. The CDR3 coding sequence is TGTGCCAGCAGCTTAGTCGGTAGCGGGGGGGCCTGGGAGCAGTTCTTC. Supplemented by reference TRBV7-9 and TRBJ2-1, the full variable domain reads DTGVSQNPRHKITKRGQNVTFRCDPISEHNRLYWYRQTLGQGPEFLTYFQNEAQLEKSRLLSDRFSAERPKGSFSTLEIQRTEQGDSAMYLCASSLVGSGGAWEQFFGPGTRLTVL.

V gene TRBV12-3 or TRBV12-4 combines with J gene TRBJ1-4, with 10 positions matching TRBD1. CDR3 length: 13 residues. J lost 6 bases, V lost 8 bases, and 3 bases had no gene match. The CDR3 spells CASGQGEDEKLFF. CDR3 nucleotide sequence: TGTGCCAGCGGACAGGGGGAAGATGAAAAACTGTTTTTT.

CDR3 nucleotide sequence: TGTGCCAGCAGAACAGGGGCTCGCGAAAAACTGTTTTTT. Encoded protein: CASRTGAREKLFF. The chain recombines TRBV12-3 or TRBV12-4 with TRBJ1-4, with 7 bases lining up with TRBD1. The CDR3 loop spans 13 amino acids. J gave up 8 bases and V 6 bases, and 6 bases lay outside the gene matches.

This chain links TRBV11-3 with TRBJ2-5; D is possibly TRBD1 (6 bases). Germline CDR1 is SGHNT and CDR2 is YENEEA. The CDR3 is 12 amino acids. V was pared by 5 bases and J by 4 bases, with 8 bases between. CDR3 DNA sequence: TGTGCCAGCAGCCTCAGGGGAGAGACCCAGTACTTC. This encodes CASSLRGETQYF.

The V and J genes are TRBV15 and TRBJ1-2; no firm D call. Trimming took 0 bases from V and 0 from J, leaving 11 bases between them. The CDR3 length is 16 residues. The germline V gene encodes CDR1 LNHNV and CDR2 YYDKDF (reference sequence). This chain's CDR3 is CATSRDSDLANYGYTF. The CDR3 DNA reads TGTGCCACCAGCAGAGATTCGGATCTAGCTAACTATGGCTACACCTTC.

The chain couples TRBV7-2 to TRBJ2-2; D is possibly TRBD1 (5 bases). CDR1 and CDR2 from the germline V gene are SGHTA and FQGNSA. This CDR3 is 15 amino acids long. V was trimmed by 7 bases and J by 7 bases, leaving 19 bases between them. In nucleotides, the CDR3 is TGTGCCAGCACATCCTGGACACCTTACAGCGGGGAGCTGTTTTTT. It is translated as CASTSWTPYSGELFF.

The gene calls are TRBV13 and TRBJ1-2, with D possibly matching TRBD1 (6 bases). CDR1 and CDR2 from the germline V gene are PRHDT and FYEKMQ (reference sequence). V gave up 3 bases and J gave up 8 bases, with 7 bases separating them. The CDR3 consists of 11 residues. The CDR3 here is CASSFRGGYTF. The DNA for the CDR3 is TGTGCCAGCAGCTTTAGGGGGGGCTACACCTTC.

The J gene is TRBJ2-1, the V gene TRBV7-6; 9 bases are a match to TRBD1. From germline, CDR1 is SGHVS and CDR2 FNYEAQ. The CDR3 loop spans 21 amino acids. Trimming took 1 base from V and 1 from J; bases not matched to a gene: 17. The CDR3 region has the DNA TGTGCCAGCAGCTTAGAAGCCGTTATCCTGGGACAGGGATGGTCCTACAATGAGCAGTTCTTC. Encoded protein: CASSLEAVILGQGWSYNEQFF. Supplemented by reference TRBV7-6 and TRBJ2-1, the full variable domain reads GAGVSQSPRYKVTKRGQDVALRCDPISGHVSLYWYRQALGQGPEFLTYFNYEAQQDKSGLPNDRFSAERPEGSISTLTIQRTEQRDSAMYRCASSLEAVILGQGWSYNEQFFGPGTRLTVL.

The CDR3: CASSFLVDGENGYTF. CDR3 sequence (DNA): TGTGCCAGCAGCTTCTTAGTTGATGGAGAGAATGGCTACACCTTC. The J gene is TRBJ1-2, the V gene TRBV7-9; D is undetermined. The germline V and J ends were trimmed by 3 bases and 6 bases, with 17 bases remaining between them. The CDR3 loop spans 15 amino acids. Germline assignment: CDR1 SEHNR and CDR2 FQNEAQ (reference sequence).

This clone was seen only once. V and J are TRBV7-9 and TRBJ2-1; a weak D match, TRBD2 (6 bases). Germline CDR1 is SEHNR and CDR2 is FQNEAQ (reference sequence). Trimming took off 1 base at V and 0 bases at J, with 16 bases between the two ends. The CDR3 totals 18 residues. The CDR3: CASSLVVGAGSSYNEQFF. In nucleotides, the CDR3 is TGTGCCAGCAGCTTAGTGGTGGGCGCCGGGAGCTCCTACAATGAGCAGTTCTTC. The entire variable domain, with the rest obtained from reference TRBV7-9 and TRBJ2-1, is as follows: DTGVSQNPRHKITKRGQNVTFRCDPISEHNRLYWYRQTLGQGPEFLTYFQNEAQLEKSRLLSDRFSAERPKGSFSTLEIQRTEQGDSAMYLCASSLVVGAGSSYNEQFFGPGTRLTVL.

This chain uses TRBV6-5 with TRBJ2-7; the match to TRBD2 covers 7 bases. Losses at the gene ends were 7 bases for V and 7 bases for J; bases not matched to a gene: 4. The CDR3 has 11 amino acids. Germline CDR1 MNHEY, CDR2 SVGAGI. CDR3 amino acids: CASTNGGEQYV. In nucleotides, the CDR3 is TGTGCCAGCACGAACGGGGGGGAGCAGTACGTC.

The gene calls are TRBV28 and TRBJ2-5, with TRBD1 matching 9 bases. This CDR3 contains 14 residues. Losses at the gene ends were 6 bases for V and 7 bases for J; bases not matched to a gene: 9. In germline, CDR1 is MDHEN, CDR2 SYDVKM. CDR3 in amino acids: CASSPGQGWGTQYF. CDR3 nucleotides: TGTGCCAGCAGCCCGGGACAGGGTTGGGGGACCCAGTACTTC. Full variable domain (outside the CDR3, taken from reference TRBV28 and TRBJ2-5): DVKVTQSSRYLVKRTGEKVFLECVQDMDHENMFWYRQDPGLGLRLIYFSYDVKMKEKGDIPEGYSVSREKKERFSLILESASTNQTSMYLCASSPGQGWGTQYFGPGTRLLVL.

The chain carries TRBV7-3 and TRBJ2-2; weak D call: TRBD1 (6 bases). There are 10 residues in the CDR3. CDR1 is SGHTA, CDR2 FQGTGA, per germline. V lost 5 bases, J lost 17 bases, and 12 bases lay in between. The CDR3 here is CASSTEGGFF. The DNA of the CDR3 is TGTGCCAGCAGCACCGAAGGGGGTTTTTTT.

V is TRBV7-2 and J is TRBJ2-3; 13 nucleotides agree with TRBD2. The CDR3 has 18 residues. CDR1 is SGHTA and CDR2 is FQGNSA in the germline V gene. V dropped 5 bases and J dropped 2; count of bases not matched to a gene: 10. This CDR3 is CASSPRWGLAGYTDTQYF. The CDR3 DNA reads TGTGCCAGCAGCCCACGCTGGGGACTAGCGGGATACACAGATACGCAGTATTTT.

The chain links TRBV10-3 to TRBJ1-1; TRBD1 matches at 8 bases. The germline V gene encodes CDR1 ENHRY and CDR2 SYGVKD. The CDR3 spans 15 residues. V dropped 2 bases and J dropped 0; count of bases not matched to a gene: 2. CDR3 sequence reads: CAISEAGQVNTEAFF. DNA of the CDR3: TGTGCCATCAGTGAGGCGGGACAGGTGAACACTGAAGCTTTCTTT.

The V call is TRBV11-3, the J call TRBJ1-2, with unresolved D. This CDR3 region has 13 residues. Germline lookup yields CDR1 SGHNT and CDR2 YENEEA. V was pared by 1 base and J by 7 bases, with 10 bases between. This CDR3 is CASSLVGDRGYTF. In nucleotides, the CDR3 is TGTGCCAGCAGCTTAGTCGGGGATCGTGGCTACACCTTC.

DNA of the CDR3: TGTGCCAGCAGCCGGTGGGAGTTGGGCACAGATACGCAGTATTTT. Encoded protein: CASSRWELGTDTQYF. The chain joins TRBV3-1 (or the pseudogene TRBV3-2) to TRBJ2-3, with a weak D call TRBD2 (5 bases). Germline assignment: CDR1 LGHDT and CDR2 YNNKEL (reference sequence). V was trimmed by 4 bases and J by 1 base, leaving 12 bases between them. The CDR3 is 15 residues long.

The CDR3 loop reads CSVSSSNQPQHF. CDR3 DNA sequence: TGCAGCGTTTCGAGTAGCAATCAGCCCCAGCATTTT. The V and J genes are TRBV29-1 and TRBJ1-5; D gene unclear. The V and J ends lost 5 bases and 0 bases respectively, with 5 bases between them. This CDR3 is built from 12 residues. The germline V gene has CDR1 SQVTM and CDR2 ANQGSEA.

The DNA of the CDR3 is TGCGCCAGCAGCCAAGATTTACGGGCGCTTGCCCTTTATGGCTACACCTTC. Its translation is CASSQDLRALALYGYTF. This chain links TRBV4-3 with TRBJ1-2; no reliable D call. Germline loops: CDR1 LGHNA, CDR2 YSLEER. V lost 0 bases and J lost 5, with 19 bases in between. The CDR3 is 17 amino acids.

In DNA, the CDR3 is TGTGCCAGTAGTGTCTTTCCGGGACAGGGCACTGAAGCTTTCTTT. As protein: CASSVFPGQGTEAFF. The chain carries TRBV19 and TRBJ1-1; 9 bases are a match to TRBD1. With 5 bases clipped from V and 4 bases from J, the junction kept 8 bases outside the gene matches. This CDR3 is built from 15 residues. Germline V lookup: CDR1 LNHDA, CDR2 SQIVND (reference sequence).

The chain has TRBV4-1 and TRBJ2-7; D uncertain. Between the trimmed V and J ends, which lost 0 bases and 4 bases, there was a span of 10 bases. Germline CDR1 MGHRA, CDR2 YSYEKL. The CDR3 sequence is 14 residues long. In DNA, the CDR3 is TGCGCCAGCAGCCAAGATACGGCCTCGTACGAGCAGTACTTC. Its translation is CASSQDTASYEQYF.

The genes are TRBV5-1 and TRBJ1-1; no definite D call. CDR1 is SGHRS and CDR2 is YFSETQ in the germline V gene. Trimming cost V 3 bases and J 2 bases, with 8 bases left between them. The CDR3 extends over 13 amino acids. The CDR3 sequence is CASSSQANTEAFF. The DNA of the CDR3 is TGCGCCAGCAGCTCCCAGGCCAACACTGAAGCTTTCTTT.

The chain joins TRBV7-9 to TRBJ1-1; D possibly corresponds to TRBD1 (5 bases). Germline lookup yields CDR1 SEHNR and CDR2 FQNEAQ (reference sequence). Trimming pared 6 bases from V and 6 bases from J, leaving 11 bases between. CDR3 size: 12 residues. CDR3 protein: CASRSPGAEAFF. CDR3 coding DNA: TGTGCCAGCAGGAGCCCGGGGGCTGAAGCTTTCTTT.

V usage is TRBV24-1 and J usage is TRBJ2-2, with 8 nucleotides matching TRBD2. Looked up from germline, CDR1 is KGHDR and CDR2 is SFDVKD. The CDR3 extends over 20 amino acids. Germline trimming cut 3 bases from V and 3 bases from J; bases unmatched to any gene: 17. As DNA, the CDR3 is TGTGCCACCAGTGATACCACCGACAGGTTATTCGGGGGGGACACCGGGGAGCTGTTTTTT. Residues: CATSDTTDRLFGGDTGELFF.

This chain uses TRBV3-1 (or the pseudogene TRBV3-2) with TRBJ2-5; the match to TRBD2 covers 11 bases. CDR3 length: 19 residues. The V segment lost 2 bases and the J segment 4 bases; nucleotides outside the gene matches: 15. In germline, CDR1 is LGHDT, CDR2 YNNKEL (reference sequence). The chain's CDR3 is CASSQFSTSGGARGETQYF. The DNA for the CDR3 is TGTGCCAGCAGCCAATTTTCAACTAGCGGGGGCGCAAGGGGAGAGACCCAGTACTTC.